These T cell receptor beta chains were read from a single sample in a study of cytomegalovirus exposure and HLA in healthy donors. Assay used: immunoSEQ multiplex PCR; TCRdb lists only in-frame clones, some missing. The sample contains roughly 190,000 clones, roughly 81% of which appear only once. The sequenced sample consisted of PBMCs. These TCRs come from a woman aged 30 to 39 in good health and CMV-seropositive. Both conserved end residues are part of each CDR3. A D gene is named only where the DNA matches it firmly. Clone size appears in some rows only: once, few, many, or a class for an expanded clone.

CDR3 length,J gene,clone size,V gene,D gene,CDR3 protein,CDR3 DNA
12,TRBJ1-4,-,TRBV14,TRBD1,CASSTSGTELFF,TGTGCCAGCAGCACCTCAGGGACAGAACTGTTTTTT
15,TRBJ2-7,-,TRBV27,TRBD1,CASSRAGTGGWEQYF,TGTGCCAGCAGTAGAGCCGGGACAGGGGGCTGGGAGCAGTACTTC
13,TRBJ2-5,-,TRBV7-9,-,CASSYEEFATQYF,TGTGCCAGCAGCTACGAAGAGTTCGCGACCCAGTACTTC
15,TRBJ2-1,-,TRBV19,TRBD2,CASSANGGTHNEQFF,TGTGCCAGTAGTGCAAACGGGGGGACTCACAATGAGCAGTTCTTC
19,TRBJ1-2,-,TRBV11-3,-,CASSLKPEGVGGPHYGYTF,TGTGCCAGCAGCCTGAAACCGGAGGGAGTCGGAGGGCCCCACTATGGCTACACCTTC
13,TRBJ2-5,-,TRBV5-4,-,CASSQTNRQTQYF,TGTGCCAGCAGCCAAACGAACAGGCAGACCCAGTACTTC
18,TRBJ1-2,-,TRBV28,-,CASSLLPRAGVANYGYTF,TGTGCCAGCAGTTTACTACCTAGGGCGGGAGTAGCTAACTATGGCTACACCTTC
15,TRBJ2-7,-,TRBV7-9,-,CASSATLRSSYEQYF,TGTGCCAGCAGCGCCACTCTTAGGAGCTCCTACGAGCAGTACTTC
12,TRBJ2-1,-,TRBV4-1,-,CASSQVSIEQFF,TGCGCCAGCAGCCAAGTTAGTATTGAGCAGTTCTTC
14,TRBJ1-2,few,TRBV28,TRBD1,CASTLTGLEYGYTF,TGTGCCAGCACCTTGACAGGGCTCGAGTATGGCTACACCTTC